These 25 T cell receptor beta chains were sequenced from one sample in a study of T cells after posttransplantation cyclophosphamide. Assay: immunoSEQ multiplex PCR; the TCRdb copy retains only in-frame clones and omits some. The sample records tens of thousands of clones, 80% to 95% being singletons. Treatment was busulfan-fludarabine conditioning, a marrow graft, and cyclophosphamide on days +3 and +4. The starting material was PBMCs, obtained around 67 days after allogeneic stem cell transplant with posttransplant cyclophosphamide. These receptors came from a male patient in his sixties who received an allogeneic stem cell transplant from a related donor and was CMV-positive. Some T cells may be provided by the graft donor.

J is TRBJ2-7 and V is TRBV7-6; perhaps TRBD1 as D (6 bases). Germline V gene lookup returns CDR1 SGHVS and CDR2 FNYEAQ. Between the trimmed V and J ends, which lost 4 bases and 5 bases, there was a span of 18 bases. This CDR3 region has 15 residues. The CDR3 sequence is CASSSRTGNGDEQYF. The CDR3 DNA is TGTGCCAGCAGCTCCAGAACAGGGAATGGCGACGAGCAGTACTTC.

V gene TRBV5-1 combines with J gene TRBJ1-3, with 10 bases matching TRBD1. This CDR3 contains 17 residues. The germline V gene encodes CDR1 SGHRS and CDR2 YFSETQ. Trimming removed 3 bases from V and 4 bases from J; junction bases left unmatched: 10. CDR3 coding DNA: TGCGCCAGCAGCTCTCGACCGGGACAGGGGTCGGGAAACACCATATATTTT. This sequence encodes CASSSRPGQGSGNTIYF.

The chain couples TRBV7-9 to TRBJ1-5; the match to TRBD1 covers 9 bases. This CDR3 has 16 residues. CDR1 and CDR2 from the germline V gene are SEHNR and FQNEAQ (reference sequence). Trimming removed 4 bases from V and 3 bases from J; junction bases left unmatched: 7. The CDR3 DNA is TGTGCCAGCAGCTCGGGACAGGGATCATCCAATCAGCCCCAGCATTTT. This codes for CASSSGQGSSNQPQHF.

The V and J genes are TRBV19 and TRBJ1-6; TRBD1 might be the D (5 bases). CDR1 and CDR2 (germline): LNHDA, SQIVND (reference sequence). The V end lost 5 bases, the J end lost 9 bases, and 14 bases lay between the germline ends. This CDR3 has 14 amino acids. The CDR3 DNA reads TGTGCCAGTAGTCAGGGAGGGTGGGGTTCACCCCTCCACTTT. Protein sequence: CASSQGGWGSPLHF.

This chain's CDR3 is CASSLGQGSGTGELFF. CDR3 coding DNA: TGCGCCAGCAGCCTCGGACAGGGATCAGGTACCGGGGAGCTGTTTTTT. V and J are TRBV5-1 and TRBJ2-2; TRBD1 matches at 8 bases. CDR3 length equals 16 residues. Germline CDR1 reads SGHRS; CDR2 reads YFSETQ. The V segment lost 4 bases and the J segment 5 bases; nucleotides outside the gene matches: 10.

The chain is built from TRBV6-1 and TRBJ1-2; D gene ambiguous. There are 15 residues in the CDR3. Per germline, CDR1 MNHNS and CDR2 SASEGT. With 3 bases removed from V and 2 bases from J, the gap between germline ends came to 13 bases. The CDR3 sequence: CASSEERARNYGYTF. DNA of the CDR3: TGTGCCAGCAGTGAGGAGAGGGCACGGAACTATGGCTACACCTTC.

The CDR3, as DNA: TGTGCCAGCAGCGATACGGGGTTACAGAATGAAAAACTGTTTTTT. Its translation: CASSDTGLQNEKLFF. The chain is built from TRBV28 and TRBJ1-4; the D is unclear. The CDR3 spans 15 residues. V lost 6 bases to trimming and J lost 5 bases, with 16 bases between them. CDR1 and CDR2 from the germline V gene are MDHEN and SYDVKM.

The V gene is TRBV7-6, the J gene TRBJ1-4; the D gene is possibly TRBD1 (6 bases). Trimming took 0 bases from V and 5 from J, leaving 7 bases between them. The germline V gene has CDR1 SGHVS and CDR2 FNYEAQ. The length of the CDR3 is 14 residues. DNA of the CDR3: TGTGCCAGCAGCTTAGCAGGGGGAAATGAAAAACTGTTTTTT. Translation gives CASSLAGGNEKLFF.

For the CDR3, the DNA is TGTGCCAGCTCACCACCAACCCCGACGGGAGAGGGTTTCTTT. This encodes CASSPPTPTGEGFF. The chain carries TRBV18 and TRBJ1-1; no clear D. The germline V gene has CDR1 KGHSH and CDR2 LQKENI. With 0 bases removed from V and 13 bases from J, the gap between germline ends came to 18 bases. This CDR3 region has 14 residues.

The DNA for the CDR3 is TGTGCCAGCAGTTACATAGCAGGGGGCCTCACTGAAGCTTTCTTT. This encodes CASSYIAGGLTEAFF. The chain carries TRBV6-5 and TRBJ1-1; 8 bases line up with TRBD1. Germline CDR1 reads MNHEY; CDR2 reads SVGAGI. Unmatched junction bases numbered 6, after V lost 2 bases and J lost 4 bases. There are 15 residues in the CDR3.

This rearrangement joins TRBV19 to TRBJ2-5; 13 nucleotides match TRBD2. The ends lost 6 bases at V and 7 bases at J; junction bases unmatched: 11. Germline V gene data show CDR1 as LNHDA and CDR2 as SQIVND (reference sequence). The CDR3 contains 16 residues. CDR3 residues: CASSLGTSGVQVTQYF. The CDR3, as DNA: TGTGCCAGTAGCCTCGGGACTAGCGGGGTTCAGGTGACCCAGTACTTC.

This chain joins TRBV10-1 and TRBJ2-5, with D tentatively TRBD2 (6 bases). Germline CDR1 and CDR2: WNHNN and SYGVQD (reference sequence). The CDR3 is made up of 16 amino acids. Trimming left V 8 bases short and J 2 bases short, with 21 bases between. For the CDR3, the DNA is TGCGCCAGCTCCGAGGGGAATAGCGGAGGACAAGAGACCCAGTACTTC. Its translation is CASSEGNSGGQETQYF.

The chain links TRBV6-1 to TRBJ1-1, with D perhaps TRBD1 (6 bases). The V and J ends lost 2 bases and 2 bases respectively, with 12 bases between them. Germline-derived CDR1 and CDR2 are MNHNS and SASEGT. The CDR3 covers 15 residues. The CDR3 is CASSEPGTLNTEAFF. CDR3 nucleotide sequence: TGTGCCAGCAGTGAACCTGGGACACTCAACACTGAAGCTTTCTTT.

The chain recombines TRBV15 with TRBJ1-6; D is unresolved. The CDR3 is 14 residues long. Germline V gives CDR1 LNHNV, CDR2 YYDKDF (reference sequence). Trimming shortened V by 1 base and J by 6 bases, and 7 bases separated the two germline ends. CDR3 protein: CATSRGPINSPLHF. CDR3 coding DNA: TGTGCCACCAGCAGAGGCCCTATTAATTCACCCCTCCACTTT.

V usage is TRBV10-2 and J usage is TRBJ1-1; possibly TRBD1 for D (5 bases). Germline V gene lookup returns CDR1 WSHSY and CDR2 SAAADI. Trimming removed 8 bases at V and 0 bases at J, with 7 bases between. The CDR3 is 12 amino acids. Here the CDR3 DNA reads TGCGCCAGCCCAGGGATGAACACTGAAGCTTTCTTT. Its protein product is CASPGMNTEAFF.

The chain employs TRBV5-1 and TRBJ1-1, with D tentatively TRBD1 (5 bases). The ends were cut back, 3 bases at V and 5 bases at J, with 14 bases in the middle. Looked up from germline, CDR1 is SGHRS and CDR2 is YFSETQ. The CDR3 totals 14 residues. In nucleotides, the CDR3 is TGCGCCAGCAGCTCAGTCCCCACAGGAACTGAAGCTTTCTTT. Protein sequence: CASSSVPTGTEAFF. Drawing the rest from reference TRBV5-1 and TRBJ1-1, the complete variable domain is KAGVTQTPRYLIKTRGQQVTLSCSPISGHRSVSWYQQTPGQGLQFLFEYFSETQRNKGNFPGRFSGRQFSNSRSEMNVSTLELGDSALYLCASSSVPTGTEAFFGQGTRLTVV.

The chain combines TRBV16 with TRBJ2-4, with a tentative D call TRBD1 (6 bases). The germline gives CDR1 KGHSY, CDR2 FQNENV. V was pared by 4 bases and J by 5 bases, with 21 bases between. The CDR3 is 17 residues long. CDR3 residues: CASSPGFADRSQNIQYF. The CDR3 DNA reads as TGTGCCAGCAGCCCCGGTTTTGCAGACAGGAGTCAAAACATTCAGTACTTC.

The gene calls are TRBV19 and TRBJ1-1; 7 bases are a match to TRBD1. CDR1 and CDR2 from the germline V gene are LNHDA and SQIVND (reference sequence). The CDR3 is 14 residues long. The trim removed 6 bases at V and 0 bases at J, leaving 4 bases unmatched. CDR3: CASRGTEVNTEAFF. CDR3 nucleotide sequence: TGTGCCAGTAGGGGGACAGAGGTGAACACTGAAGCTTTCTTT.

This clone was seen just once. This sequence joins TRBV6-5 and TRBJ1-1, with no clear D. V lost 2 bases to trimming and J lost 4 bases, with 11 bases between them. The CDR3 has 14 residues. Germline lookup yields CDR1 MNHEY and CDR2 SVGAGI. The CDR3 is CASSYNRDTTEAFF. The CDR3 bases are TGTGCCAGCAGTTACAACCGGGATACCACTGAAGCTTTCTTT.

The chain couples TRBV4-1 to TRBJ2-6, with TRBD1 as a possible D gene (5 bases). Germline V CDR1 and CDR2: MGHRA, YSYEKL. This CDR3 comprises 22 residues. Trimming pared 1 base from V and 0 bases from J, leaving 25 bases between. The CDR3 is CASSQGPLFTKKTGSGANVLTF. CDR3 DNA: TGCGCCAGCAGCCAAGGTCCGTTGTTCACAAAAAAAACAGGCTCTGGGGCCAACGTCCTGACTTTC.

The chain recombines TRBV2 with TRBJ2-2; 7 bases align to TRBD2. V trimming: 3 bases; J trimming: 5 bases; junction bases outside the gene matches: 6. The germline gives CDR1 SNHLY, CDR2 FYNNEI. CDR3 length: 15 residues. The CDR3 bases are TGTGCCAGCAGTGAGGCGGGGGTGAGGACCGGGGAGCTGTTTTTT. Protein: CASSEAGVRTGELFF.

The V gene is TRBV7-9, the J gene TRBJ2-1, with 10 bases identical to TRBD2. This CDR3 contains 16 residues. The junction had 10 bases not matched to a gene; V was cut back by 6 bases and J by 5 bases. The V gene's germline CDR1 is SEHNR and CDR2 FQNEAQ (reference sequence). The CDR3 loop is CASRLGPSGGNNEQFF. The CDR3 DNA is TGTGCCAGCAGGCTCGGGCCTAGCGGGGGTAACAATGAGCAGTTCTTC.

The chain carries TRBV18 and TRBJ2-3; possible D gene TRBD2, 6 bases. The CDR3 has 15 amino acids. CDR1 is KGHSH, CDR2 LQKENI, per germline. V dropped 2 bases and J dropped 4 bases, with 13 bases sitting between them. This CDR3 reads CASSPSWRGPDTQYF. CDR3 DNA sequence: TGTGCCAGCTCACCATCGTGGCGGGGACCAGATACGCAGTATTTT.

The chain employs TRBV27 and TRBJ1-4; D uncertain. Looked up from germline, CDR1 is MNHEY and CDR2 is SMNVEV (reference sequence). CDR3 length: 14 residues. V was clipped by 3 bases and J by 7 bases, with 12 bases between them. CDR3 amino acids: CASSFVGGSEKLFF. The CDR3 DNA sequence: TGTGCCAGCAGTTTCGTGGGCGGGAGTGAAAAACTGTTTTTT.

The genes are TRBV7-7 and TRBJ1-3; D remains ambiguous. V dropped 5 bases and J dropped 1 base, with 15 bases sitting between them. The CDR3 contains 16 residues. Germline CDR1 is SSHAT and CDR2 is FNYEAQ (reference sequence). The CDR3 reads CASSPTRAGSGNTIYF. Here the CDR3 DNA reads TGTGCCAGCAGCCCGACCCGGGCGGGGTCTGGAAACACCATATATTTT. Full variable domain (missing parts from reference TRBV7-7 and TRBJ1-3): GAGVSQSPRYKVTKRGQDVTLRCDPISSHATLYWYQQALGQGPEFLTYFNYEAQPDKSGLPSDRFSAERPEGSISTLTIQRTEQRDSAMYRCASSPTRAGSGNTIYFGEGSWLTVV.